These 31 T cell receptor beta chains were all obtained from the same sample, sequenced in a study of cytomegalovirus exposure and HLA in healthy donors. PCR employed 60 Vbeta and 13 Jbeta primers. Data came from immunoSEQ multiplex PCR; TCRdb stores just in-frame clones and leaves some out. Recorded here are approximately 150,000 clones; the top ten clones represent 1.5% to 2%. Specimen: PBMCs. The receptors here all came from a woman aged 45-65 years in good health and CMV-seronegative.

The chain employs TRBV5-1 and TRBJ2-7; tentative D call: TRBD2 (5 bases). Germline V gene lookup returns CDR1 SGHRS and CDR2 YFSETQ. Trimming shortened V by 1 base and J by 4 bases, and 12 bases separated the two germline ends. This CDR3 contains 14 residues. CDR3 DNA: TGCGCCAGCAGCTTGACGCTAGCAGTGTACGAGCAGTACTTC. Translating it yields CASSLTLAVYEQYF.

The CDR3 is CASSIDRDHEQYF. In DNA form, the CDR3 reads TGTGCCAGTAGTATCGACAGGGACCACGAGCAGTACTTC. This sequence joins TRBV19 and TRBJ2-7, with TRBD1 identical over 7 bases. Germline CDR1 reads LNHDA; CDR2 reads SQIVND (reference sequence). With 3 bases clipped from V and 5 bases from J, the junction kept 4 bases outside the gene matches. The CDR3 is 13 amino acids.

With respect to this clone: A junction boundary mismatches the germline segment, possibly from a read error. V and J are TRBV9 and TRBJ1-1; a possible D gene is TRBD1 (5 bases). The germline V gene has CDR1 SGDLS and CDR2 YYNGEE. This CDR3 has 12 residues. The CDR3 reads CASRGLNAEAFF. The CDR3 DNA reads as TGTGCCAGCAGGGGACTGAACGCTGAAGCTTTCTTT.

The V gene is TRBV7-8, the J gene TRBJ2-7, with TRBD1 matching 7 bases. Germline CDR1 and CDR2: SGHVS and FQNEAQ. V was pared by 6 bases and J by 3 bases, with 8 bases of the junction left unmatched. The CDR3 consists of 14 residues. The CDR3 bases are TGTGCCAGCAGTCGACAGGGTCGCAGCTACGAGCAGTACTTC. Residues: CASSRQGRSYEQYF.

The chain is built from TRBV4-3 and TRBJ2-2; TRBD2 aligns across 10 bases. V gave up 2 bases and J gave up 2 bases; unmatched junction bases: 5. This CDR3 has 17 residues. Germline CDR1 and CDR2: LGHNA and YSLEER. The CDR3 DNA is TGCGCCAGCAGCCAACTAGCGGGGGCAGCTAACACCGGGGAGCTGTTTTTT. It translates to CASSQLAGAANTGELFF.

The V call is TRBV15, the J call TRBJ2-3; 7 bases align to TRBD2. The V segment lost 3 bases and the J segment 4 bases; nucleotides outside the gene matches: 13. Germline V gives CDR1 LNHNV, CDR2 YYDKDF (reference sequence). The CDR3 consists of 17 residues. This chain's CDR3 is CATSSSHGRPFSDTQYF. As DNA, the CDR3 is TGTGCCACCAGCAGTTCTCACGGGAGGCCCTTTTCAGATACGCAGTATTTT.

J is TRBJ1-1 and V is TRBV5-1; the D gene is possibly TRBD1 (6 bases). From germline, CDR1 is SGHRS and CDR2 YFSETQ. Trimming cost V 4 bases and J 0 bases, with 13 bases left between them. The CDR3 covers 15 residues. The CDR3 sequence: CASSALGQMNTEAFF. The CDR3, as DNA: TGCGCCAGCAGCGCGCTGGGACAAATGAACACTGAAGCTTTCTTT.

CDR3 sequence: CASAEGVEYEQYF. The CDR3 DNA reads as TGTGCCAGCGCCGAAGGGGTGGAATACGAGCAGTACTTC. The chain recombines TRBV7-3 with TRBJ2-7; TRBD1 is a possible D gene (5 bases). The CDR3 is made up of 13 amino acids. The germline gives CDR1 SGHTA, CDR2 FQGTGA. Trimming took 8 bases from V and 4 from J, leaving 15 bases between them.

The rearrangement uses TRBV30 and TRBJ1-2, with 9 nucleotides matching TRBD1. J was trimmed by 6 bases and V by 4 bases; bases with no gene match: 6. The germline V gene encodes CDR1 GTSNPN and CDR2 SVGIG (reference sequence). The CDR3 loop spans 13 amino acids. CDR3 loop: CAWTGTGNNGYTF. The CDR3, as DNA: TGTGCCTGGACCGGGACAGGGAATAATGGCTACACCTTC.

The chain joins TRBV7-2 to TRBJ2-2, with TRBD1 identical over 9 bases. CDR1 and CDR2 from the germline V gene are SGHTA and FQGNSA. J was trimmed by 0 bases and V by 7 bases; bases with no gene match: 3. The CDR3 loop spans 15 amino acids. The CDR3: CASTRDRANTGELFF. CDR3 nucleotide sequence: TGTGCCAGCACCAGGGACAGGGCGAACACCGGGGAGCTGTTTTTT. The variable domain in full, completed from reference TRBV7-2 and TRBJ2-2, reads GAGVSQSPSNKVTEKGKDVELRCDPISGHTALYWYRQSLGQGLEFLIYFQGNSAPDKSGLPSDRFSAERTGGSVSTLTIQRTQQEDSAVYLCASTRDRANTGELFFGEGSRLTVL.

CDR3 loop: CASSFTGSGNTIYF. CDR3 bases: TGTGCCAGCAGCTTTACAGGGTCTGGAAACACCATATATTTT. The chain has TRBV11-2 and TRBJ1-3, with D possibly matching TRBD1 (6 bases). Trimming stripped 3 bases from V and 1 base from J, with 7 bases between. This CDR3 contains 14 residues. Germline V gene data show CDR1 as SGHAT and CDR2 as FQNNGV.

The chain couples TRBV20-1 to TRBJ2-7; D not certain. This CDR3 is built from 11 residues. Germline-derived CDR1 and CDR2 are DFQATT and SNEGSKA (reference sequence). V lost 6 bases to trimming and J lost 2 bases, with 8 bases between them. CDR3 DNA: TGCAGTGCCAATGGGCCCTACGAGCAGTACTTC. This gives the protein CSANGPYEQYF.

This chain connects TRBV27 to TRBJ1-1, with D perhaps matching TRBD1 (6 bases). Deletions cut 5 bases from V and 5 bases from J, with 12 bases between. Germline V lookup: CDR1 MNHEY, CDR2 SMNVEV (reference sequence). The CDR3 is made up of 13 amino acids. The DNA for the CDR3 is TGTGCCAGCAGTCAGGGGAGCAGAACTGAAGCTTTCTTT. It specifies CASSQGSRTEAFF.

This chain links TRBV28 with TRBJ2-7; D uncertain. The CDR3 runs to 14 residues. Trimming cost V 5 bases and J 2 bases, with 13 bases left between them. The germline V gene encodes CDR1 MDHEN and CDR2 SYDVKM. The CDR3 region has the DNA TGTGCCAGCAGTCCAGCGTCCTACCCCTACGAGCAGTACTTC. It is translated as CASSPASYPYEQYF.

The chain carries TRBV27 and TRBJ1-4, with D hard to call. V was clipped by 5 bases and J by 7 bases, with 17 bases between them. CDR1 is MNHEY, CDR2 SMNVEV, per germline (reference sequence). The CDR3 consists of 15 residues. The CDR3 region has the DNA TGTGCCAGCAGTCGTAGGACTCTGGGCGGTGAAAAACTGTTTTTT. Protein: CASSRRTLGGEKLFF.

This sequence joins TRBV9 and TRBJ2-3; 7 nucleotides match TRBD1. Germline V gene lookup returns CDR1 SGDLS and CDR2 YYNGEE. CDR3 size: 16 residues. V was clipped by 2 bases and J by 3 bases; unmatched bases: 9. The CDR3 spells CASSVEQGVATDTQYF. The CDR3 bases are TGTGCCAGCAGCGTCGAGCAGGGGGTAGCGACAGATACGCAGTATTTT.

The genes are TRBV7-2 and TRBJ2-7; no reliable D call. This CDR3 region has 14 residues. Trimming cost V 4 bases and J 0 bases, with 10 bases left between them. Germline V gene lookup returns CDR1 SGHTA and CDR2 FQGNSA. The DNA of the CDR3 is TGTGCCAGCAGCTCCGCCGAGAGCTCCTACGAGCAGTACTTC. Translated, it gives CASSSAESSYEQYF.

V is TRBV5-1 and J is TRBJ1-2; D uncertain. This CDR3 is built from 13 residues. The germline gives CDR1 SGHRS, CDR2 YFSETQ. V was cut by 0 bases and J by 3 bases, with 6 bases left in between. CDR3 DNA sequence: TGCGCCAGCAGCTTGGACCCGGACTATGGCTACACCTTC. It codes for CASSLDPDYGYTF.

V and J are TRBV5-1 and TRBJ2-1, with 9 bases fitting TRBD1. The CDR3 covers 15 residues. Germline V lookup: CDR1 SGHRS, CDR2 YFSETQ. V shed 4 bases, J shed 9 bases, and the junction held 11 bases outside the gene matches. The CDR3 DNA follows: TGCGCCAGCAGCCTGCCGGGACAGGGCATTGGTGAGCAGTTCTTC. The encoded protein is CASSLPGQGIGEQFF.

The gene calls are TRBV2 and TRBJ1-2; D gene ambiguous. Germline CDR1 SNHLY, CDR2 FYNNEI. Trimming cost V 6 bases and J 8 bases, with 13 bases left between them. The CDR3 runs 12 residues. The CDR3 region is CASREGKYGYTF. CDR3 sequence (DNA): TGTGCCAGCAGGGAGGGAAAGTACGGCTACACCTTC.

CDR3 sequence (DNA): TGCAGCGTTCGCTTTGGGCAGGGTAACGAAAAACTGTTTTTT. It yields the protein CSVRFGQGNEKLFF. The chain joins TRBV29-1 to TRBJ1-4, with D tentatively TRBD1 (5 bases). The germline V gene has CDR1 SQVTM and CDR2 ANQGSEA. The germline V and J ends were trimmed by 5 bases and 8 bases, with 18 bases remaining between them. The length of the CDR3 is 14 residues.

The chain links TRBV4-1 to TRBJ1-1; D may be TRBD1 (6 bases). The V gene lost 2 bases and the J gene lost 7 bases, with 14 bases spanning the gap. The CDR3 runs 14 residues. The V gene's germline CDR1 is MGHRA and CDR2 YSYEKL. This chain's CDR3 is CASSQPPGQNEAFF. CDR3 DNA sequence: TGCGCCAGCAGCCAACCGCCTGGACAGAATGAAGCTTTCTTT.

V gene TRBV11-2 combines with J gene TRBJ1-3; D ambiguous. The CDR3 runs 13 residues. CDR1 SGHAT and CDR2 FQNNGV come from the germline V gene. The V gene lost 2 bases and the J gene lost 3 bases, with 5 bases spanning the gap. CDR3 nucleotides: TGTGCCAGCAGCTTATATTTTGGAAACACCATATATTTT. Its protein is CASSLYFGNTIYF. Based on the CDR3 plus reference TRBV11-2 and TRBJ1-3, the full variable domain is EAGVAQSPRYKIIEKRQSVAFWCNPISGHATLYWYQQILGQGPKLLIQFQNNGVVDDSQLPKDRFSAERLKGVDSTLKIQPAKLEDSAVYLCASSLYFGNTIYFGEGSWLTVV.

Of note for this clone: The junction differs from germline at one of its ends, possibly a read error. V usage is TRBV6-5 and J usage is TRBJ1-1; D gene uncertain. This CDR3 region has 14 residues. Germline lookup yields CDR1 MNHEY and CDR2 SVGAGI. The CDR3, as DNA: TGTGCCAGCAGTTACTCGAGAGGGAACACTGAAGCTCTCTTT. Translation gives CASSYSRGNTEALF.

V and J are TRBV28 and TRBJ2-5; TRBD2 matches 10 bases. Per the germline V gene, CDR1 is MDHEN and CDR2 is SYDVKM. The V and J ends lost 6 bases and 4 bases, in that order; junction bases with no gene match: 8. The CDR3 covers 15 residues. DNA of the CDR3: TGTGCCAGCAGCCCCCGTCTAGCGGGAGCAGAGACCCAGTACTTC. Residues: CASSPRLAGAETQYF.

V is TRBV4-3 and J is TRBJ2-3; TRBD1 matches at 8 bases. J was trimmed by 1 base and V by 5 bases; bases with no gene match: 5. This CDR3 comprises 15 residues. Looked up from germline, CDR1 is LGHNA and CDR2 is YSLEER. As DNA, the CDR3 is TGCGCCAGCAGCTCAGGGGGCGTCGGCACAGATACGCAGTATTTT. Translation gives CASSSGGVGTDTQYF.

The chain combines TRBV7-9 with TRBJ1-1, with TRBD1 matching over 7 bases. Unmatched junction bases numbered 9, after V lost 1 base and J lost 10 bases. In germline, CDR1 is SEHNR, CDR2 FQNEAQ (reference sequence). CDR3 size: 14 residues. CDR3 sequence reads: CASSLGGTDLGAFF. The CDR3 DNA reads TGTGCCAGCAGCTTAGGCGGGACAGACCTTGGAGCTTTCTTT.

The gene calls are TRBV10-3 and TRBJ1-2; no clear D gene. The CDR3 loop spans 14 amino acids. The germline V and J ends were trimmed by 4 bases and 0 bases, with 9 bases remaining between them. Per germline, CDR1 ENHRY and CDR2 SYGVKD. In nucleotides, the CDR3 is TGTGCCATCAGTGGGACTCTAACTAACTATGGCTACACCTTC. Protein: CAISGTLTNYGYTF.

The chain links TRBV27 to TRBJ1-6, with no clear D. The germline CDR1 and CDR2 sequences are MNHEY and SMNVEV (reference sequence). CDR3 length: 14 residues. The ends were cut back, 6 bases at V and 7 bases at J, with 13 bases in the middle. Here the CDR3 reads CASRPGFDNSPLHF. The CDR3 bases are TGTGCCAGCAGGCCCGGGTTCGACAATTCACCCCTCCACTTT.

V usage is TRBV19 and J usage is TRBJ2-7, with a possible D match to TRBD1 (6 bases). V lost 1 base, J lost 2 bases, and 12 bases lay in between. In germline, CDR1 is LNHDA, CDR2 SQIVND (reference sequence). The CDR3 has 15 amino acids. CDR3: CASSIGTGPTYEQYF. The CDR3 nucleotides read TGTGCCAGTAGTATAGGAACAGGGCCAACCTACGAGCAGTACTTC.

The chain recombines TRBV14 with TRBJ1-2, with TRBD1 identical over 10 bases. J gave up 6 bases and V 4 bases, and 8 bases lay outside the gene matches. Germline V CDR1 and CDR2: SGHDN, FVKESK. CDR3 size: 15 residues. The chain's CDR3 is CASSLTGTGVDGYTF. The CDR3 nucleotides are TGTGCCAGCAGCCTAACCGGGACAGGGGTCGATGGCTACACCTTC.